This is a list of T cell receptor beta chains from one sample in a study of neurological immune-mediated disorders. MiXCR, applied by TCRdb to the 5' RACE reads, yields one record per CDR3 protein. This sample has 90,000 to 150,000 distinct CDR3 sequences, with around 3% found just once. The sample taken for sequencing was PBMCs. These receptor sequences come from a woman between 25 and 40 years old with multiple sclerosis. The CDR3 runs from the conserved cysteine through the conserved F or W. The D gene is left open where the match is weak. Clone size is given for some rows only: seen once, a few or many times, or a class if the clone is expanded.

>TRBV4-1|many|TRBJ1-1|-
CASSQGQRLLFLNTEAFF
TGCGCCAGCAGCCAAGGGCAGCGCCTCCTCTTTCTGAACACTGAAGCTTTCTTT
>TRBV4-1|many|TRBJ1-5|-
CASSQEAGVNQPQHF
TGCGCCAGCAGCCAAGAAGCGGGGGTCAATCAGCCCCAGCATTTT
>TRBV29-1|many|TRBJ2-7|TRBD2
CSVEDGRTYEQYF
TGCAGCGTTGAGGACGGGAGGACCTACGAGCAGTACTTC
>TRBV20-1|many|TRBJ2-1|-
CSATTGQNSYNEQFF
TGCAGTGCCACAACCGGCCAAAACTCCTACAATGAGCAGTTCTTC
>TRBV12-3/TRBV12-4|many|TRBJ2-7|TRBD1
CASSNSGTGLLEQYF
TGTGCCAGCAGTAATTCCGGGACAGGGTTATTAGAGCAGTACTTC
>TRBV7-9|many|TRBJ2-3|-
CASSSERRTDTQYF
TGTGCCAGCAGCTCCGAACGCCGCACAGATACGCAGTATTTT
>TRBV7-2|many|TRBJ2-7|TRBD1
CASRDPIAGTEYEQYF
TGTGCCAGCAGGGACCCGATCGCCGGGACAGAGTACGAGCAGTACTTC
>TRBV5-1|many|TRBJ2-5|-
CASSRAGPQETQYF
TGCGCCAGCAGCAGGGCAGGACCGCAAGAGACCCAGTACTTC
>TRBV29-1|many|TRBJ2-1|TRBD2
CSVEDPGRSSYNEQFF
TGCAGCGTTGAAGACCCCGGGAGGAGCTCCTACAATGAGCAGTTCTTC
>TRBV7-2|many|TRBJ2-3|-
CASSLGNLPITDTQYF
TGTGCCAGCAGCTTAGGGAACCTCCCGATCACAGATACGCAGTATTTT
>TRBV20-1|many|TRBJ1-2|TRBD1
CSARTGGHGYTF
TGCAGTGCTAGGACAGGGGGCCATGGCTACACCTTC
>TRBV12-1|many|TRBJ2-1|-
CASSFANPEPRGRDPSYNEQFF
TGTGCCAGCAGCTTTGCGAACCCCGAACCCCGCGGGAGGGATCCGTCCTACAATGAGCAGTTCTTC
>TRBV12-3/TRBV12-4|many|TRBJ1-2|-
CASLGNNYGYTF
TGTGCCAGCCTCGGGAATAACTATGGCTACACCTTC
>TRBV14|many|TRBJ2-7|-
CASSFGQNPSYEQYF
TGTGCCAGCAGCTTCGGACAGAACCCCTCCTACGAGCAGTACTTC
>TRBV11-2|many|TRBJ2-5|TRBD2
CASSLDIAGWQETQYF
TGTGCCAGCAGCTTAGATATAGCGGGATGGCAAGAGACCCAGTACTTC
>TRBV15|many|TRBJ2-3|-
CATSRAADTQYF
TGTGCCACCAGCAGGGCGGCAGATACGCAGTATTTT
>TRBV20-1|few|TRBJ2-4|-
CSAFRGGAAENIQYF
TGCAGTGCTTTCCGAGGGGGGGCCGCGGAAAACATTCAGTACTTC
>TRBV5-1|many|TRBJ2-7|-
CASSPGQTSYEQYF
TGCGCCAGCAGTCCAGGGCAAACGTCCTACGAGCAGTACTTC
>TRBV20-1|-|TRBJ2-1|-
CSARVQNEQFF
TGCAGTGCTAGGGTTCAAAATGAGCAGTTCTTC
>TRBV5-1|many|TRBJ2-7|-
CASSPARYEQYF
TGCGCCAGCAGCCCAGCCCGATACGAGCAGTACTTC
>TRBV6-4|many|TRBJ1-1|-
CASSQEANTEAFF
TGTGCCAGCAGCCAGGAAGCGAACACTGAAGCTTTCTTT
>TRBV25-1|many|TRBJ1-5|-
CASQRDSNQPQHF
TGTGCCAGCCAAAGGGATAGCAATCAGCCCCAGCATTTT
>TRBV10-2|many|TRBJ2-2|-
CASTGQGRTGELFF
TGCGCCAGCACGGGTCAGGGGAGAACCGGGGAGCTGTTTTTT
>TRBV5-4|many|TRBJ1-1|-
CASSFRQNTEAFF
TGTGCCAGCAGCTTTCGACAGAACACTGAAGCTTTCTTT
>TRBV20-1|many|TRBJ1-1|TRBD1
CSAYRDRANTEAFF
TGCAGTGCCTACCGGGACAGGGCCAACACTGAAGCTTTCTTT
>TRBV5-1|many|TRBJ1-5|-
CASSSDVGGNQPQHF
TGCGCCAGCAGCTCAGATGTGGGGGGCAATCAGCCCCAGCATTTT
>TRBV9|many|TRBJ1-1|-
CASSDPRTNRESEAFF
TGTGCCAGCAGTGACCCTAGAACGAACAGGGAATCGGAGGCTTTCTTT
>TRBV4-1|-|TRBJ2-3|TRBD1
CASSQILRGDTQYF
TGCGCCAGCAGCCAGATCCTCAGGGGGGATACGCAGTATTTT
>TRBV14|many|TRBJ1-2|-
CASSQEPRGGYTF
TGTGCCAGCAGCCAAGAACCTCGCGGGGGCTACACCTTC
>TRBV20-1|many|TRBJ2-2|-
CSARQGNTGELFF
TGCAGTGCTAGACAGGGAAACACCGGGGAGCTGTTTTTT
>TRBV5-6|many|TRBJ2-7|TRBD1
CASSSPGQGLYEQYF
TGTGCCAGCAGCTCACCGGGACAGGGGCTCTACGAGCAGTACTTC
>TRBV27|many|TRBJ2-7|-
CASSPGTHYEQYF
TGTGCCAGCAGCCCCGGGACACACTACGAGCAGTACTTC
>TRBV27|many|TRBJ2-7|TRBD2
CATMGASGGYEQYF
TGTGCCACCATGGGGGCTAGCGGGGGATACGAGCAGTACTTC
>TRBV7-9|few|TRBJ1-1|-
CASSLAGGSDFF
TGTGCCAGCAGCTTGGCTGGGGGATCGGACTTCTTT
>TRBV27|many|TRBJ1-6|-
CASSFLGSPLHF
TGTGCCAGCAGTTTTTTAGGTTCACCCCTCCACTTT
>TRBV6-5|many|TRBJ1-1|-
CASSPTAFEAFF
TGTGCCAGCAGCCCGACAGCGTTTGAAGCTTTCTTT
>TRBV5-1|many|TRBJ2-1|-
CASSLGGANNEQFF
TGCGCCAGCAGCTTGGGGGGGGCCAACAATGAGCAGTTCTTC
>TRBV20-1|-|TRBJ1-1|-
CSAPLPAGTEAFF
TGCAGTGCCCCTTTGCCAGCGGGCACTGAAGCTTTCTTT
>TRBV7-6|many|TRBJ2-5|TRBD2
CASSYERGQETQYF
TGTGCCAGCAGCTACGAGCGGGGCCAAGAGACCCAGTACTTC
>TRBV7-2|many|TRBJ1-5|-
CASSLDSRGRQPQHF
TGTGCCAGCAGCTTAGATAGCAGGGGACGTCAGCCCCAGCATTTT
>TRBV20-1|many|TRBJ2-1|TRBD2
CSARQLAGNEQFF
TGCAGTGCTAGACAGTTAGCGGGGAATGAGCAGTTCTTC
>TRBV20-1|many|TRBJ1-5|-
CSAREDRSNQPQHF
TGCAGTGCTAGGGAGGACAGAAGCAATCAGCCCCAGCATTTT
>TRBV7-9|many|TRBJ1-5|-
CASSRGFNQPQHF
TGTGCCAGCAGCCGAGGGTTTAATCAGCCCCAGCATTTT
>TRBV20-1|many|TRBJ2-2|TRBD1
CSARDQRGGGGELFF
TGCAGTGCTAGAGATCAACGAGGGGGCGGCGGGGAGCTGTTTTTT
>TRBV3-1|many|TRBJ1-2|-
CASSQGVGDGYTF
TGTGCCAGCAGCCAAGGAGTGGGGGACGGCTACACCTTC
>TRBV20-1|many|TRBJ2-1|-
CSARLVYNEQFF
TGCAGTGCTAGACTAGTTTACAATGAGCAGTTCTTC
>TRBV12-3/TRBV12-4|few|TRBJ1-5|-
CASTTEISNQPQHF
TGTGCCAGCACGACAGAGATTAGCAATCAGCCCCAGCATTTT
>TRBV7-2|many|TRBJ2-5|-
CASTSQRETQYF
TGTGCCAGCACCTCCCAAAGAGAGACCCAGTACTTC
>TRBV6-5|-|TRBJ2-5|-
CASSYVGQETQYF
TGTGCCAGCAGTTACGTTGGGCAAGAGACCCAGTACTTC
>TRBV5-6|many|TRBJ2-3|TRBD1
CASSLDPGGEADTQYF
TGTGCCAGCAGCTTGGATCCAGGGGGCGAAGCAGATACGCAGTATTTT
>TRBV6-5|many|TRBJ2-1|TRBD2
CASSYIVAGESGEQFF
TGTGCCAGCAGTTACATTGTAGCGGGAGAATCAGGGGAGCAGTTCTTC
>TRBV7-9|many|TRBJ2-1|-
CASSSEWAGEQFF
TGTGCCAGCAGCTCGGAGTGGGCCGGTGAGCAGTTCTTC
>TRBV7-8|many|TRBJ2-7|TRBD1
CASRGRGPNEQYF
TGTGCCAGCAGGGGTAGGGGGCCGAACGAGCAGTACTTC
>TRBV7-2|many|TRBJ1-1|TRBD1
CASSLGGQGKGTEAFF
TGTGCCAGCAGCTTAGGGGGACAGGGCAAAGGTACTGAAGCTTTCTTT